This TCR beta chain was recorded in a study of blood T cell repertoires in COVID-19. The overall study: Samples taken during acute and convalescent COVID-19 were collected in the United States, Italy and Spain. PBMCs, B-cell-depleted T cells, or T cells provided the cDNA or gDNA that made up the material.

Trimming took off 3 bases at V and 1 base at J, with 9 bases between the two ends. The germline V gene has CDR1 MNHEY and CDR2 SMNVEV (reference sequence). This CDR3 has 14 amino acids. In the original analysis: Amplified reference gene primers provided the basis for estimating nucleated cell counts. The table came from immunoSEQ multiplex PCR; TCRdb's copy has only in-frame clones and leaves some out. The V and J calls and clone size are taken from that table; D and trimming were inferred from the DNA. This table holds under 150,000 clones, roughly 85% found once. Two negative PCRs, clearance, or symptom resolution had been documented for recovered Cohort 3 donors.

The chain has TRBV27 and TRBJ1-1; D gene ambiguous. The sequence came from a woman between 45 and 60 years old who had recovered from COVID-19. The sequenced sample consisted of PBMCs or T cells enriched from blood (not recorded which). The CDR3 nucleotides are TGTGCCAGCAGTTTGACCACAGCGAACACTGAAGCTTTCTTT. Protein: CASSLTTANTEAFF.